These T cell receptor beta chains were read from a single sample in a study of human T cells and chemical hapten exposure. TCRdb analysed the RACE reads with MiXCR anew, one entry per CDR3 protein. The repertoire includes some 93,000 distinct CDR3 sequences, approximately 8.2% of them detected once, and around 3% sits in the top ten. The sample consisted of whole blood. These receptors all come from a female donor in good health. Some clones in this sample may be carry-over from other donors' samples. Each CDR3 is given with its conserved first and last residue. The D gene is left open where the match is weak. A row's size may be missing; if present it is once, few, many or a size class.

v_call,clone_size,d_call,j_call,cdr3_aa,cdr3_nt
TRBV7-2,.,.,TRBJ2-1,CASSLYTVHNEQFF,TGTGCCAGCAGCTTATATACAGTTCACAATGAGCAGTTCTTC
TRBV2,many,TRBD2,TRBJ2-5,CASSFTSGRETQYF,TGTGCCAGCAGTTTCACTAGCGGGAGAGAGACCCAGTACTTC
TRBV18,.,TRBD2,TRBJ2-3,CASSHISTSDRTDTQYF,TGTGCCAGCTCGCACATCAGTACTAGCGATCGCACAGATACGCAGTATTTT
TRBV5-1,few,TRBD1,TRBJ1-5,CASSLGDRNQPQHF,TGCGCCAGCAGCTTGGGGGACAGAAATCAGCCCCAGCATTTT
TRBV19,.,.,TRBJ2-3,CASSSTSGHTDTQYF,TGTGCCAGTAGTTCGACTAGTGGGCACACAGATACGCAGTATTTT
TRBV15,.,TRBD1,TRBJ2-5,CATSSSTGQETQYF,TGTGCCACCAGCAGTTCGACAGGGCAAGAGACCCAGTACTTC
TRBV28,few,.,TRBJ2-2,CASSLPLAGNTGELFF,TGTGCCAGCAGTTTACCGCTAGCAGGAAACACCGGGGAGCTGTTTTTT
TRBV20-1,few,.,TRBJ1-1,CSARNRELRTEAFF,TGCAGTGCTAGGAACAGGGAGTTGCGCACTGAAGCTTTCTTT
TRBV28,.,TRBD2,TRBJ2-1,CASSSGTSGSFYEQFF,TGTGCCAGCAGCTCCGGGACTAGCGGATCCTTCTATGAGCAGTTCTTC
TRBV2,few,TRBD1,TRBJ2-5,CASSVPGQGTETQYF,TGTGCCAGCAGTGTCCCAGGACAGGGTACAGAGACCCAGTACTTC
TRBV19,.,.,TRBJ2-5,CASAGQHQETQYF,TGTGCCAGCGCCGGACAGCACCAAGAGACCCAGTACTTC
TRBV20-1,.,.,TRBJ1-2,CSARFPFINYGYTF,TGCAGTGCTAGGTTCCCGTTTATTAACTATGGCTACACCTTC
TRBV28,.,.,TRBJ2-7,CASSSGRGTYEQYF,TGTGCCAGCAGTTCAGGACGGGGAACCTACGAGCAGTACTTC
TRBV29-1,many,TRBD1,TRBJ2-7,CSVEGQGVSEQYF,TGCAGCGTTGAGGGACAGGGGGTATCGGAGCAGTACTTC
TRBV12-3/TRBV12-4,.,.,TRBJ2-7,CASSNHPSYEQYF,TGTGCCAGCAGTAACCATCCTAGCTACGAGCAGTACTTC
TRBV9,.,.,TRBJ2-6,CASSVGAGQLGANVLTF,TGTGCCAGCAGCGTAGGGGCAGGGCAGCTTGGGGCCAACGTCCTGACTTTC
TRBV4-2,.,.,TRBJ2-1,CASSQEGRLPNNEQFF,TGTGCCAGCAGCCAAGAGGGGAGACTCCCAAACAATGAGCAGTTCTTC
TRBV30,few,.,TRBJ1-2,CAWREPWGYTF,TGTGCCTGGAGGGAACCGTGGGGCTACACCTTC
TRBV14,few,.,TRBJ2-7,CASSQDFYEQYF,TGTGCCAGCAGCCAAGACTTCTACGAGCAGTACTTC
TRBV2,few,TRBD1,TRBJ2-5,CASSEWTGRETQYF,TGTGCCAGCAGCGAGTGGACAGGGCGGGAGACCCAGTACTTC
TRBV3-1,few,TRBD2,TRBJ2-7,CASRSTSGRINEQYF,TGTGCCAGCAGGTCGACTAGCGGGAGGATCAACGAGCAGTACTTC
TRBV7-2,.,.,TRBJ2-1,CASSLGRANNEQFF,TGTGCCAGCAGCTTAGGGAGGGCCAACAATGAGCAGTTCTTC
TRBV20-1,few,.,TRBJ2-3,CSASPGGTDTQYF,TGCAGTGCTAGCCCCGGGGGCACAGATACGCAGTATTTT
TRBV5-1,.,.,TRBJ2-5,CASSLVSQNQETQYF,TGCGCCAGCAGCTTGGTATCGCAGAACCAAGAGACCCAGTACTTC
TRBV2,many,.,TRBJ2-3,CASRKSGVEVGDTQYF,TGTGCCAGCCGAAAGTCGGGTGTGGAGGTCGGAGATACGCAGTATTTT
TRBV2,few,.,TRBJ1-1,CASNRALNTEAFF,TGTGCCAGCAATAGGGCTCTGAACACTGAAGCTTTCTTT
TRBV28,.,TRBD2,TRBJ2-7,CASSRGTSGRAYEQYF,TGTGCCAGCAGCCGAGGGACTAGCGGGAGGGCCTACGAGCAGTACTTC
TRBV28,.,.,TRBJ2-6,CASSLPRSGANVLTF,TGTGCCAGCAGTTTACCTCGGTCAGGGGCCAACGTCCTGACTTTC
TRBV7-2,few,.,TRBJ1-1,CASSLEQIYYTEAFF,TGTGCCAGCAGCTTAGAGCAGATATACTACACTGAAGCTTTCTTT
TRBV13,few,TRBD1,TRBJ2-3,CASSSTGPLGQGGTDTQYF,TGTGCCAGCAGCTCAACCGGGCCCTTAGGACAGGGGGGCACAGATACGCAGTATTTT
TRBV6-4,many,TRBD2,TRBJ2-3,CASSEGLAGDTQYF,TGTGCCAGCAGTGAGGGACTAGCGGGAGATACGCAGTATTTT
TRBV28,.,.,TRBJ2-1,CASSLSGLPSNEQFF,TGTGCCAGCAGTTTAAGCGGCCTCCCCTCCAATGAGCAGTTCTTC
TRBV21-1,few,.,TRBJ1-5,CASSKAYAGLASGDQPQHF,TGTGCCAGCAGCAAAGCTTATGCAGGGTTGGCATCAGGGGATCAGCCCCAGCATTTT
TRBV29-1,many,.,TRBJ2-3,CSGGEGADTQYF,TGCAGCGGGGGGGAAGGGGCAGATACGCAGTATTTT
TRBV28,few,TRBD2,TRBJ2-3,CASSPSYGIAGDTDTQYF,TGTGCCAGCAGTCCCTCGTATGGGATAGCGGGAGACACAGATACGCAGTATTTT
TRBV6-6,.,TRBD1,TRBJ1-5,CASSYGGQGVQPQHF,TGTGCCAGCAGTTACGGCGGACAGGGGGTTCAGCCCCAGCATTTT
TRBV10-3,.,TRBD2,TRBJ2-7,CATQARPGLATYEQYF,TGTGCCACCCAAGCCCGGCCCGGACTAGCGACCTACGAGCAGTACTTC
TRBV5-1,many,.,TRBJ2-2,CASSLGRGRTGELFF,TGCGCCAGCAGCTTGGGAAGAGGTCGGACCGGGGAGCTGTTTTTT
TRBV5-1,.,TRBD2,TRBJ2-1,CASSTGTTSHNEQFF,TGCGCCAGCAGCACCGGGACTACATCCCACAATGAGCAGTTCTTC
TRBV9,.,TRBD2,TRBJ2-2,CASSVVSDTSGTGELFF,TGTGCCAGCAGCGTAGTTTCGGACACTAGCGGAACCGGGGAGCTGTTTTTT
TRBV12-3/TRBV12-4,few,.,TRBJ2-7,CASSFSRAQGGDEQYF,TGTGCCAGCAGTTTTAGTCGTGCACAGGGTGGCGACGAGCAGTACTTC
TRBV7-9,.,TRBD2,TRBJ2-3,CASSFSSGRATDTQYF,TGTGCCAGCAGCTTTTCTAGCGGGAGGGCCACAGATACGCAGTATTTT
TRBV23-1,.,TRBD1,TRBJ1-1,CASSRPGGYSNTEAFF,TGCGCCAGCAGTCGCCCAGGGGGCTACTCGAACACTGAAGCTTTCTTT
TRBV12-3/TRBV12-4,.,TRBD2,TRBJ2-1,CASSLGLAGLEDEQFF,TGTGCCAGCAGTCTCGGACTAGCGGGATTGGAGGATGAGCAGTTCTTC
TRBV7-2,few,TRBD2,TRBJ2-7,CASSLGGLSYEQYF,TGTGCCAGCAGCTTAGGGGGACTATCCTACGAGCAGTACTTC
TRBV28,few,.,TRBJ1-2,CASKAGRYGYTF,TGTGCCAGCAAGGCAGGGAGATATGGCTACACCTTC
TRBV20-1,few,.,TRBJ1-1,CSARSGNTEAFF,TGCAGTGCTAGGTCGGGGAACACTGAAGCTTTCTTT
TRBV2,.,TRBD1,TRBJ1-5,CASGTGDHQPQHF,TGTGCCAGCGGGACAGGGGATCATCAGCCCCAGCATTTT
TRBV28,.,TRBD2,TRBJ2-7,CASTEETSVYEQYF,TGTGCCAGCACGGAGGAGACTAGCGTTTACGAGCAGTACTTC
TRBV7-2,many,TRBD2,TRBJ2-1,CASSLATSGGPQFF,TGTGCCAGCAGCTTGGCTACTAGCGGGGGACCCCAGTTCTTC
TRBV11-1,.,.,TRBJ2-2,CASSLIGEVLTGELFF,TGTGCCAGCAGCTTAATAGGGGAGGTGTTGACCGGGGAGCTGTTTTTT
TRBV5-1,few,TRBD1,TRBJ1-2,CASTGTGYGYTF,TGCGCCAGCACCGGGACAGGCTATGGCTACACCTTC
TRBV3-1,few,.,TRBJ2-7,CASSQSSYEQYF,TGTGCCAGCAGCCAGAGTTCCTACGAGCAGTACTTC
TRBV12-3/TRBV12-4,.,TRBD1,TRBJ2-7,CASNGGDRGVEQYF,TGTGCCAGCAACGGTGGGGACAGGGGGGTCGAGCAGTACTTC
TRBV12-3/TRBV12-4,once,TRBD1,TRBJ2-7,CASSAKVGTGEQYF,TGTGCCAGCAGTGCTAAGGTTGGGACAGGGGAGCAGTACTTC
TRBV2,few,.,TRBJ2-1,CASIWGEGNEQFF,TGTGCCAGCATTTGGGGAGAGGGTAATGAGCAGTTCTTC
TRBV20-1,.,TRBD2,TRBJ2-3,CSARASGRAGGTDTQYF,TGCAGTGCTAGAGCTAGCGGGAGGGCCGGGGGCACAGATACGCAGTATTTT
TRBV11-2,.,.,TRBJ2-1,CASSSTPGRYNEQFF,TGTGCCAGCAGCTCCACTCCGGGACGTTACAATGAGCAGTTCTTC
TRBV12-3/TRBV12-4,many,.,TRBJ2-3,CASSLALGGDTQYF,TGTGCCAGCAGTCTCGCTTTGGGGGGAGATACGCAGTATTTT